This paragraph reports one T cell receptor (beta chain). What it recognizes is unknown. The data were taken from a study of cytomegalovirus exposure and HLA in healthy donors. General observations from the study: Overall, approximately 150 TCR beta chains were annotated as cytomegalovirus-associated. A later analysis found most CMV-associated TCR beta chains apparently HLA-restricted. The study reported that TCR beta sequences accurately predicted HLA-A and HLA-B alleles in most subjects.

As for the donors, each was a healthy bone marrow donor. This PCR relied on a set of 60 Vbeta primers and 13 Jbeta primers. Measured with immunoSEQ multiplex PCR; TCRdb has only the in-frame clones, and not every one. The sample lists over 150,000 clones; 80% were seen once. The CDR3 loop spans 13 amino acids. V shed 0 bases and J shed 10 bases, with 12 bases lying between them. Germline V gene data show CDR1 as MNHEY and CDR2 as SMNVEV (reference sequence). The V call is TRBV27, the J call TRBJ1-2; the D is unclear. The sequenced sample consisted of PBMCs. The sequence derives from a young man in good health and CMV-seropositive. CDR3: CASSLSVQRVYTF. The CDR3 DNA reads as TGTGCCAGCAGTTTATCGGTCCAGCGCGTCTACACCTTC.